The rows below give T cell receptor beta chains drawn from one sample of a study of CD8 T cells in Susac syndrome. TCRdb reanalysed the immunoSEQ multiplex PCR reads using MiXCR and keeps one entry per CDR3 protein. Of hundreds of thousands of distinct CDR3 sequences in the sample, less than 96% were seen once. Sequenced: CD4+ T cells from PBMCs. The receptors shown here come from a human donor with Susac syndrome. Each CDR3 is given with its conserved first and last residue. The D gene is left open where the match is weak. Not every row has a clone size; where given, it reads once, few, many or a size class.

clone_size: .; j_call: TRBJ2-3; cdr3_length: 12; v_call: TRBV20-1; d_call: TRBD2; cdr3_aa: CSAPGGGDTQYF; cdr3_nt: TGCAGTGCCCCTGGCGGGGGAGATACGCAGTATTTT
clone_size: .; j_call: TRBJ1-1; cdr3_length: 14; v_call: TRBV29-1; d_call: .; cdr3_aa: CSVRRGAGNTEAFF; cdr3_nt: TGCAGCGTCCGTCGGGGGGCAGGGAACACTGAAGCTTTCTTT
clone_size: .; j_call: TRBJ1-2; cdr3_length: 14; v_call: TRBV24-1; d_call: .; cdr3_aa: CATSDFGDVNGYTF; cdr3_nt: TGTGCCACCAGTGATTTCGGGGATGTGAACGGCTACACCTTC
clone_size: once; j_call: TRBJ1-1; cdr3_length: 13; v_call: TRBV30; d_call: .; cdr3_aa: CAWSVQGNTEAFF; cdr3_nt: TGTGCCTGGAGTGTGCAGGGGAACACTGAAGCTTTCTTT
clone_size: .; j_call: TRBJ1-5; cdr3_length: 13; v_call: TRBV20-1; d_call: .; cdr3_aa: CSAREYEGQPQHF; cdr3_nt: TGCAGTGCTAGAGAATACGAGGGTCAGCCCCAGCATTTT
clone_size: .; j_call: TRBJ1-2; cdr3_length: 13; v_call: TRBV15; d_call: .; cdr3_aa: CATSVGQPYGYTF; cdr3_nt: TGTGCCACCAGCGTCGGACAGCCCTATGGCTACACCTTC
clone_size: once; j_call: TRBJ2-5; cdr3_length: 15; v_call: TRBV4-1; d_call: TRBD1; cdr3_aa: CASSQGQGAWETQYF; cdr3_nt: TGCGCCAGCAGCCAAGGACAGGGGGCTTGGGAGACCCAGTACTTC
clone_size: few; j_call: TRBJ2-3; cdr3_length: 13; v_call: TRBV18; d_call: .; cdr3_aa: CASSRTSTDTQYF; cdr3_nt: TGTGCCAGCTCACGCACTAGCACAGATACGCAGTATTTT
clone_size: .; j_call: TRBJ1-5; cdr3_length: 15; v_call: TRBV28; d_call: TRBD1; cdr3_aa: CASSLLQGAAQPQHF; cdr3_nt: TGTGCCAGCAGTTTATTACAGGGGGCGGCTCAGCCCCAGCATTTT
clone_size: .; j_call: TRBJ1-2; cdr3_length: 15; v_call: TRBV21-1; d_call: .; cdr3_aa: CASSKVFRGNYGYTF; cdr3_nt: TGTGCCAGCAGCAAAGTCTTCCGGGGTAACTATGGCTACACCTTC
clone_size: .; j_call: TRBJ1-1; cdr3_length: 14; v_call: TRBV9; d_call: .; cdr3_aa: CASSLGPSNTEAFF; cdr3_nt: TGTGCCAGCAGCCTGGGACCGTCGAACACTGAAGCTTTCTTT
clone_size: .; j_call: TRBJ1-5; cdr3_length: 13; v_call: TRBV29-1; d_call: .; cdr3_aa: CSVVQGNNRPQHF; cdr3_nt: TGCAGCGTTGTACAGGGTAATAATCGGCCCCAGCATTTT
clone_size: .; j_call: TRBJ2-1; cdr3_length: 13; v_call: TRBV3-1; d_call: .; cdr3_aa: CASSPQLVNEQFF; cdr3_nt: TGTGCCAGCAGCCCCCAACTAGTCAATGAGCAGTTCTTC
clone_size: .; j_call: TRBJ1-4; cdr3_length: 18; v_call: TRBV29-1; d_call: .; cdr3_aa: CSVGGSGTMYGRNEKLFF; cdr3_nt: TGCAGCGTTGGTGGTTCAGGGACCATGTACGGGAGGAATGAAAAACTGTTTTTT
clone_size: .; j_call: TRBJ1-5; cdr3_length: 13; v_call: TRBV29-1; d_call: .; cdr3_aa: CSVEEAANQPQHF; cdr3_nt: TGCAGCGTTGAGGAGGCAGCCAATCAGCCCCAGCATTTT
clone_size: .; j_call: TRBJ2-5; cdr3_length: 14; v_call: TRBV15; d_call: .; cdr3_aa: CATSRDLSQETQYF; cdr3_nt: TGTGCCACCAGCAGAGATCTTTCCCAAGAGACCCAGTACTTC
clone_size: .; j_call: TRBJ2-7; cdr3_length: 16; v_call: TRBV5-1; d_call: TRBD2; cdr3_aa: CASSLEGLAGVYEQYF; cdr3_nt: TGCGCCAGCAGCTTAGAGGGACTAGCGGGCGTCTACGAGCAGTACTTC
clone_size: .; j_call: TRBJ2-7; cdr3_length: 13; v_call: TRBV18; d_call: .; cdr3_aa: CASSPVSEREQYF; cdr3_nt: TGTGCCAGCTCACCGGTTAGTGAGCGCGAGCAGTACTTC
clone_size: few; j_call: TRBJ2-1; cdr3_length: 16; v_call: TRBV11-3; d_call: TRBD2; cdr3_aa: CASSLVLAGSYNEQFF; cdr3_nt: TGTGCCAGCAGCTTAGTCCTAGCGGGGTCTTACAATGAGCAGTTCTTC
clone_size: .; j_call: TRBJ1-2; cdr3_length: 15; v_call: TRBV28; d_call: TRBD1; cdr3_aa: CASTLDTGGNYGYTF; cdr3_nt: TGTGCCAGCACTCTCGATACAGGGGGCAACTATGGCTACACCTTC
clone_size: .; j_call: TRBJ1-2; cdr3_length: 13; v_call: TRBV7-9; d_call: .; cdr3_aa: CASSKPPNYGYTF; cdr3_nt: TGTGCCAGCAGCAAACCTCCTAACTATGGCTACACCTTC
clone_size: once; j_call: TRBJ1-1; cdr3_length: 11; v_call: TRBV7-9; d_call: TRBD1; cdr3_aa: CATHGGGEAFF; cdr3_nt: TGTGCCACCCATGGAGGGGGCGAGGCTTTCTTT
clone_size: once; j_call: TRBJ2-7; cdr3_length: 14; v_call: TRBV20-1; d_call: TRBD2; cdr3_aa: CSARTLAGHYEQYF; cdr3_nt: TGCAGTGCTAGAACCCTAGCGGGGCATTACGAGCAGTACTTC
clone_size: .; j_call: TRBJ1-1; cdr3_length: 12; v_call: TRBV30; d_call: .; cdr3_aa: CAWSVRRPEAFF; cdr3_nt: TGTGCCTGGAGTGTAAGAAGACCTGAAGCTTTCTTT
clone_size: .; j_call: TRBJ2-7; cdr3_length: 15; v_call: TRBV20-1; d_call: TRBD2; cdr3_aa: CSAHARREVSYEQYF; cdr3_nt: TGCAGTGCTCATGCTAGGCGGGAGGTCTCCTACGAGCAGTACTTC
clone_size: .; j_call: TRBJ1-1; cdr3_length: 14; v_call: TRBV13; d_call: TRBD1; cdr3_aa: CASRTGGRSTEAFF; cdr3_nt: TGTGCCAGCAGGACAGGGGGGAGATCAACTGAAGCTTTCTTT
clone_size: .; j_call: TRBJ2-2; cdr3_length: 15; v_call: TRBV11-3; d_call: .; cdr3_aa: CASSLGLGATGELFF; cdr3_nt: TGTGCCAGCAGCTTAGGATTGGGGGCAACCGGGGAGCTGTTTTTT
clone_size: once; j_call: TRBJ1-2; cdr3_length: 11; v_call: TRBV30; d_call: .; cdr3_aa: CAWRGALGYTF; cdr3_nt: TGTGCCTGGAGAGGGGCGCTCGGCTACACCTTC
clone_size: .; j_call: TRBJ1-5; cdr3_length: 17; v_call: TRBV21-1; d_call: .; cdr3_aa: CASSREGDLYSNQPQHF; cdr3_nt: TGTGCCAGCAGCAGGGAAGGGGACCTCTATAGCAATCAGCCCCAGCATTTT
clone_size: .; j_call: TRBJ2-1; cdr3_length: 20; v_call: TRBV9; d_call: .; cdr3_aa: CASSVVGWGVGDSGYNEQFF; cdr3_nt: TGTGCCAGCAGCGTAGTGGGTTGGGGGGTAGGGGATTCGGGTTACAATGAGCAGTTCTTC
clone_size: .; j_call: TRBJ2-5; cdr3_length: 14; v_call: TRBV30; d_call: .; cdr3_aa: CAWNMGSHWETQYF; cdr3_nt: TGTGCCTGGAACATGGGCTCCCACTGGGAGACCCAGTACTTC
clone_size: .; j_call: TRBJ1-3; cdr3_length: 15; v_call: TRBV7-2; d_call: .; cdr3_aa: CASSAGRGSGNTIYF; cdr3_nt: TGTGCCAGCAGCGCGGGACGGGGCTCTGGAAACACCATATATTTT
clone_size: .; j_call: TRBJ2-1; cdr3_length: 14; v_call: TRBV7-3; d_call: TRBD2; cdr3_aa: CASSSGLAEGEEFF; cdr3_nt: TGTGCCAGCAGCTCAGGACTAGCGGAGGGGGAGGAGTTCTTC